The T cell receptor beta chain described here comes from a study of cytomegalovirus exposure and HLA in healthy donors. On this clone itself: Its antigen is still unknown.

Findings and limits, study-wide: In all likelihood, a cluster of highly shared sequence variants was a sequencing artifact. As a later analysis showed, several of the most significant clusters appeared to be linked to common viral pathogens. As a later analysis showed, a missense DCLRE1C variant was linked to trimming of TCR beta V- and J-genes.

Trimming pared 6 bases from V and 9 bases from J, leaving 13 bases between. The CDR3 is 12 amino acids. Germline V gene lookup returns CDR1 MDHEN and CDR2 SYDVKM. The primer mix had 60 Vbeta and 13 Jbeta primers. TCRdb's table, derived via immunoSEQ multiplex PCR, lists solely in-frame clones and lacks some. The table lists over 80,000 clones, 65% to 75% of them singletons. This clonotype was obtained from a woman aged 65 to 85 in good health and CMV-seropositive. This chain connects TRBV28 to TRBJ2-3; a weak D match, TRBD1 (5 bases). The sample consisted of PBMCs. CDR3 bases: TGTGCCAGCAGAAAGAACACAGGCACGCAGTATTTT. It encodes CASRKNTGTQYF.